A selection of T cell receptor beta chains follows, all from one sample in a study of blood T cell repertoires in COVID-19. Sequenced by immunoSEQ multiplex PCR; TCRdb stores in-frame clones only, minus some. The repertoire holds 100,000 to 140,000 clones, with over 60% as singletons. Source material: peripheral blood. These receptors all stem from a man in his 70s with acute or convalescent COVID-19. Each CDR3 is given with its conserved first and last residue. Each record gives: V gene, clone size, D gene, J gene, CDR3 protein, CDR3 DNA. D genes are given only for firm matches. Some rows mark clone size as missing; the rest say once, few, many or name a class of expanded clone.

TRBV6-1	.	.	TRBJ1-6	CASSEAPPGSNSPLHF	TGTGCCAGCAGTGAAGCGCCCCCGGGATCCAATTCACCCCTCCACTTT
TRBV7-3	.	TRBD1	TRBJ2-5	CASSLNGRTGEETQYF	TGTGCCAGCAGCTTAAATGGCCGAACAGGGGAAGAGACCCAGTACTTC
TRBV2	.	TRBD1	TRBJ1-1	CASSAQGGNTEAFF	TGTGCCAGCAGTGCCCAGGGGGGGAACACTGAAGCTTTCTTT
TRBV6-5	.	TRBD1	TRBJ1-6	CASRTQGVNNSPLHF	TGTGCCAGCAGAACCCAGGGGGTAAATAATTCACCCCTCCACTTT
TRBV2	.	.	TRBJ1-6	CASTGAYNSPLHF	TGTGCCAGCACAGGGGCGTATAATTCACCCCTCCACTTT
TRBV5-1	.	.	TRBJ2-7	CASSLDSLSSYEQYF	TGCGCCAGCAGCTTAGACAGTCTCTCCTCCTACGAGCAGTACTTC
TRBV5-6	.	.	TRBJ1-2	CASSPDRKINYGYTF	TGTGCCAGCAGCCCGGACAGAAAAATTAACTATGGCTACACCTTC
TRBV7-8	once	.	TRBJ1-2	CASSSSSYGYTF	TGTGCCAGCAGCTCCTCCTCGTATGGCTACACCTTC
TRBV24-1	few	TRBD1	TRBJ2-7	CATSSRTGENYEQYF	TGTGCCACCAGTTCTAGGACAGGGGAAAACTACGAGCAGTACTTC
TRBV19	.	TRBD2	TRBJ2-1	CASSPLAGDYNEQFF	TGTGCCAGTAGTCCTCTAGCGGGGGATTACAATGAGCAGTTCTTC
TRBV11-2	.	TRBD1	TRBJ2-7	CASSTSGGFYEQYF	TGTGCCAGCAGCACCTCAGGGGGCTTCTACGAGCAGTACTTC
TRBV10-3	.	TRBD1	TRBJ2-7	CAIRKDRDYEQYF	TGTGCCATCAGGAAAGACAGGGACTACGAGCAGTACTTC
TRBV18	.	TRBD1	TRBJ1-2	CASSPTGGNGYTF	TGTGCCAGCTCACCGACAGGGGGTAACGGCTACACCTTC
TRBV5-1	.	.	TRBJ1-2	CASSAGTGSDGYTF	TGCGCCAGCAGCGCGGGCACAGGGAGTGATGGCTACACCTTC
TRBV2	.	TRBD2	TRBJ2-3	CASSDAGLASDTQYF	TGTGCCAGCAGTGATGCGGGACTAGCGTCAGATACGCAGTATTTT
TRBV5-1	few	.	TRBJ1-5	CASSIGTGNQPQHF	TGCGCCAGCAGCATCGGAACAGGGAATCAGCCCCAGCATTTT
TRBV10-3	.	.	TRBJ1-2	CAISERDTNYGYTF	TGTGCCATCAGTGAGCGGGACACTAACTATGGCTACACCTTC
TRBV28	.	.	TRBJ1-2	CATQTDVRGYTF	TGTGCCACCCAGACAGACGTAAGGGGCTACACCTTC
TRBV7-3	.	.	TRBJ2-1	CASSLTGGYNEQFF	TGTGCCAGCAGCTTAACGGGGGGTTACAATGAGCAGTTCTTC
TRBV7-2	.	.	TRBJ1-1	CASSLDQPRGAEAFF	TGTGCCAGCAGCTTAGACCAACCCCGCGGGGCTGAAGCTTTCTTT
TRBV13	.	TRBD1	TRBJ2-3	CASSEYTGGRKDTQYF	TGTGCCAGCAGCGAATACACAGGGGGCAGGAAAGATACGCAGTATTTT
TRBV2	.	TRBD1	TRBJ2-7	CASSRDRAYEQYF	TGTGCCAGCAGTCGGGACAGGGCCTACGAGCAGTACTTC
TRBV19	.	TRBD1	TRBJ1-4	CASTGTGPTREKLFF	TGTGCCAGTACCGGGACAGGGCCGACTAGAGAAAAACTGTTTTTT
TRBV11-2	.	.	TRBJ2-5	CASSSQQETQYF	TGTGCCAGCAGCTCGCAGCAAGAGACCCAGTACTTC
TRBV5-1	once	TRBD1	TRBJ2-5	CASSEQGLGKYQETQYF	TGCGCCAGCAGCGAACAGGGGTTGGGCAAGTACCAAGAGACCCAGTACTTC
TRBV19	.	.	TRBJ1-5	CASSLGGGGNQPQHF	TGTGCCAGTAGCCTCGGGGGGGGCGGCAATCAGCCCCAGCATTTT
TRBV11-2	.	.	TRBJ1-1	CASRKGEGLDTEAFF	TGTGCCAGCAGAAAAGGGGAGGGGTTGGACACTGAAGCTTTCTTT
TRBV11-2	once	.	TRBJ2-2	CASSPKGALNTGELFF	TGTGCCAGCAGCCCTAAAGGAGCACTTAACACCGGGGAGCTGTTTTTT
TRBV4-1	.	.	TRBJ1-4	CASSHERQRVNEKLFF	TGCGCCAGCAGCCACGAACGACAGCGCGTTAATGAAAAACTGTTTTTT
TRBV12-3/TRBV12-4	.	TRBD1	TRBJ2-5	CASSPQGLETQYF	TGTGCCAGCAGCCCACAGGGGTTAGAGACCCAGTACTTC
TRBV5-5	.	TRBD2	TRBJ2-1	CASSLGQTSGGAVFYNEQFF	TGTGCCAGCAGCTTGGGACAGACTAGCGGGGGGGCCGTCTTCTACAATGAGCAGTTCTTC
TRBV19	.	.	TRBJ2-5	CASSEQGTETQYF	TGTGCCAGTAGTGAACAGGGTACAGAGACCCAGTACTTC
TRBV3-1/TRBV3-2	.	TRBD2	TRBJ2-1	CASSPQVGGRRGAPTLVYNEQFF	TGTGCCAGCAGCCCACAAGTGGGGGGGCGGCGGGGGGCACCGACCCTTGTTTACAATGAGCAGTTCTTC
TRBV5-1	.	.	TRBJ2-3	CASSLGTASSTDTQYF	TGCGCCAGCAGCTTGGGTACTGCCTCTAGCACAGATACGCAGTATTTT
TRBV19	few	.	TRBJ2-5	CASGIGAETQYF	TGTGCCAGTGGAATTGGGGCGGAGACCCAGTACTTC
TRBV5-4	few	TRBD1	TRBJ1-4	CASSPARETGGNEKLFF	TGTGCCAGCAGCCCTGCCCGAGAAACAGGGGGCAATGAAAAACTGTTTTTT
TRBV7-8	few	TRBD1	TRBJ1-5	CASSSQGASNQPQHF	TGTGCCAGCAGCTCACAGGGGGCGAGCAATCAGCCCCAGCATTTT
TRBV18	.	.	TRBJ1-4	CASSSSDGWEKLFF	TGTGCCAGCTCGAGCTCTGATGGTTGGGAAAAACTGTTTTTT
TRBV6-5	.	.	TRBJ2-2	CASSISREAGELFF	TGTGCCAGCAGTATTTCCAGGGAGGCCGGGGAGCTGTTTTTT
TRBV6-1	.	.	TRBJ1-3	CASSGPEGSSGNTIYF	TGTGCCAGCAGTGGCCCGGAGGGAAGCTCTGGAAACACCATATATTTT
TRBV14	.	.	TRBJ2-2	CASSQGTEWTGELFF	TGTGCCAGCAGCCAAGGCACAGAGTGGACCGGGGAGCTGTTTTTT
TRBV5-8	.	TRBD1	TRBJ1-2	CASSPGQVANYGYTF	TGTGCCAGCAGCCCGGGACAGGTCGCTAACTATGGCTACACCTTC
TRBV11-2	.	TRBD2	TRBJ2-1	CASSLDHVASGGSYNEQFF	TGTGCCAGCAGCTTAGATCATGTGGCTAGCGGGGGATCATACAATGAGCAGTTCTTC
TRBV6-6	.	TRBD1	TRBJ1-4	CASSLSQGQNEKLFF	TGTGCCAGCAGCCTCTCACAGGGACAGAATGAAAAACTGTTTTTT
TRBV2	.	TRBD1	TRBJ1-1	CASSEQTGGAFF	TGTGCCAGCAGTGAACAGACAGGGGGAGCTTTCTTT
TRBV18	.	.	TRBJ2-2	CASSPRATNTGELFF	TGTGCCAGCTCACCACGAGCGACGAACACCGGGGAGCTGTTTTTT
TRBV6-6	once	TRBD2	TRBJ2-3	CASSQNNVLADRTDTQYF	TGTGCCAGCAGTCAAAATAACGTCCTAGCGGACCGCACAGATACGCAGTATTTT
TRBV3-1/TRBV3-2	.	.	TRBJ1-3	CASSQAGRANSGNTIYF	TGTGCCAGCAGCCAAGCAGGCAGGGCGAACTCTGGAAACACCATATATTTT
TRBV7-3	.	TRBD1	TRBJ1-1	CASSLIGQGEAFF	TGTGCCAGCAGCTTAATCGGACAGGGTGAAGCTTTCTTT
TRBV4-1	.	TRBD2	TRBJ2-5	CASSPGLAGVETQYF	TGCGCCAGCAGCCCGGGACTAGCGGGGGTAGAGACCCAGTACTTC